The 8 T cell receptor beta chains reported below all come from one sample, sequenced in a study of T cell responses to AZD1222 COVID-19 vaccine (dated by TCRdb to about 2021). The sample's time point label is to be understood as: about 28 days (+/-7) after the second vaccine dose. Libraries were built with the immunoSEQ multiplex PCR assay. The immuneACCESS repertoire file appears here via TCRdb, limited to in-frame rearrangements. These files lack a portion of the clones; in checked studies, under half of the deficit traces to unresolved V genes, and the cause of the others is not known. In all, the sample holds about 180,000 clones, and more than 70% of those were seen once. The ten largest clonotypes hold roughly 25% of the sample. Sequenced material: peripheral blood, taken 28 days after the second AZD1222 dose. Receptors were obtained from an adult who received the AZD1222 COVID-19 vaccine.

V is TRBV28 and J is TRBJ2-2; D unresolved. CDR3 size: 12 residues. V lost 3 bases and J 4 bases, leaving 3 bases between the germline ends. Germline V gene lookup returns CDR1 MDHEN and CDR2 SYDVKM. The CDR3 nucleotides are TGTGCCAGCAGTTTTGGCACCGGGGAGCTGTTTTTT. Protein sequence: CASSFGTGELFF.

Concerning this clone: The junction does not match germline at one end; this may be a read error. The genes are TRBV19 and TRBJ2-3; D gene uncertain. The CDR3 is 15 residues long. The germline V gene encodes CDR1 LNHDA and CDR2 SQIVND (reference sequence). CDR3 nucleotides: TGTGCCAGTAGTGCCTCTGAGCTGGCACTTGATAGGCAGTATTTT. Encoded protein: CASSASELALDRQYF.

The rearrangement links TRBV7-2 to TRBJ2-7; D may be TRBD1 or TRBD2 (5 bases each). The CDR3 is made up of 15 amino acids. Deletions cut 4 bases from V and 6 bases from J, with 19 bases between. CDR1 is SGHTA and CDR2 is FQGNSA in the germline V gene. CDR3 coding DNA: TGTGCCAGCAGCTCTGAGCCGGGACCTGCCGTCGAGCAGTACTTC. Encoded protein: CASSSEPGPAVEQYF.

This clone was seen once. The gene calls are TRBV4-3 and TRBJ2-2; D may correspond to TRBD1 or TRBD2 (5 bases each). CDR1 and CDR2 (germline): LGHNA, YSLEER. The CDR3 is 14 amino acids. V was trimmed by 1 base and J by 4 bases, leaving 7 bases between them. The CDR3 DNA reads as TGCGCCAGCAGCCAAGGGGGGATCACCGGGGAGCTGTTTTTT. Protein product: CASSQGGITGELFF.

This clone was counted a single time. The rearrangement joins TRBV7-9 to TRBJ2-7; D is perhaps TRBD1 or TRBD2 (6 bases each). Deletions cut 3 bases from V and 5 bases from J, with 17 bases between. CDR3 size: 15 residues. Per germline, CDR1 SEHNR and CDR2 FQNEAQ (reference sequence). The DNA for the CDR3 is TGTGCCAGCAGCTTTAGGGGGGCAGGGAGGCACGAGCAGTACTTC. Its protein is CASSFRGAGRHEQYF.

The J gene is TRBJ2-7, the V gene TRBV4-3; 7 bases align to TRBD2. There are 14 residues in the CDR3. Per the germline V gene, CDR1 is LGHNA and CDR2 is YSLEER. The J segment lost 6 bases and the V segment lost 0 bases, leaving 5 bases of the junction unmatched. CDR3 sequence (DNA): TGCGCCAGCAGCCAAGATCCAGGGAGGGCCGAGCAGTACTTC. Translation gives CASSQDPGRAEQYF.

J is TRBJ1-3 and V is TRBV5-1; D not certain. Looked up from germline, CDR1 is SGHRS and CDR2 is YFSETQ. This CDR3 is 14 amino acids long. Trimming removed 2 bases at V and 3 bases at J, with 9 bases between. The CDR3 loop reads CASSFSSGGNTIYF. In DNA form, the CDR3 reads TGCGCCAGCAGCTTCAGCTCGGGTGGAAACACCATATATTTT.

The V call is TRBV4-1, the J call TRBJ2-7, with 10 positions matching TRBD2. Unmatched junction bases numbered 8, after V lost 0 bases and J lost 6 bases. The CDR3 loop spans 16 amino acids. The V gene's germline CDR1 is MGHRA and CDR2 YSYEKL. CDR3 sequence (DNA): TGCGCCAGCAGCCAAGAAGGCAGCGGGAGGGCCCTCGAGCAGTACTTC. It yields the protein CASSQEGSGRALEQYF.